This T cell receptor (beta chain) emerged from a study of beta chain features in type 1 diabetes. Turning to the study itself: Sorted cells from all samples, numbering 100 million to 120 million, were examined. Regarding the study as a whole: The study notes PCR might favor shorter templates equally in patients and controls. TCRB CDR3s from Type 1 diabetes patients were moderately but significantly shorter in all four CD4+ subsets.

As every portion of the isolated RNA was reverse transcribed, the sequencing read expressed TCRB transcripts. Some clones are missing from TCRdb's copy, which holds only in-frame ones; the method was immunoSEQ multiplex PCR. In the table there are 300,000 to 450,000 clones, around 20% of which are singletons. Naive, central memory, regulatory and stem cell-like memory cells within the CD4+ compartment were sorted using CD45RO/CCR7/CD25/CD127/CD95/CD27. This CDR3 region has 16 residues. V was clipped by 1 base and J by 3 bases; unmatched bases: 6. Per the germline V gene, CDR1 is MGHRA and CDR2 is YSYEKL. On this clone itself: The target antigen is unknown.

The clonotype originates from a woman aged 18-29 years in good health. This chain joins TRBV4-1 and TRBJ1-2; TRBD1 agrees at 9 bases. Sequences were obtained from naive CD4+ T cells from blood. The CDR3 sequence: CASSQVRTGVDYGYTF. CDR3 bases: TGCGCCAGCAGCCAAGTTCGGACAGGGGTTGACTATGGCTACACCTTC.